Listed below are T cell receptor beta chains from one sample, sequenced in a study of blood T cell repertoires in COVID-19. The data were produced by immunoSEQ multiplex PCR, yet TCRdb's version contains in-frame clones alone and is incomplete. The data hold 200,000 to 250,000 clones, with just over 90% observed a single time. Sequencing used PBMCs or T cells enriched from blood (not recorded which). Receptors were obtained from a woman between 18 and 29 years old who had recovered from COVID-19. The CDR3 runs from the conserved cysteine through the conserved F or W. D genes are given only for firm matches. The size entry is marked missing in some rows and otherwise reads once, few, many or a size class.

TGTGCCAGCTCACCGGAAGAAGCGGGAGATACCACAGATACGCAGTATTTT CASSPEEAGDTTDTQYF TRBJ2-3 TRBV18 - TRBD2
TGTGCCAGTAGTATAGCTGGGGGGGAATACTATGGCTACACCTTC CASSIAGGEYYGYTF TRBJ1-2 TRBV19 - -
TGTGCCAGCAGCTTCCCCTCAACGGGACAGGGTATCTTGCACACTGAAGCTTTCTTT CASSFPSTGQGILHTEAFF TRBJ1-1 TRBV5-4 - TRBD1
TGTGCCAGCAGCTTAGTCCAGAACACTGAAGCTTTCTTT CASSLVQNTEAFF TRBJ1-1 TRBV11-2 - -
TGTGCCAGCAGCCCCTCCCTAGCTAACTATGGCTACACCTTC CASSPSLANYGYTF TRBJ1-2 TRBV6-5 once -
TGTGCCAGCACACAGGACAGTCACACCGGGGAGCTGTTTTTT CASTQDSHTGELFF TRBJ2-2 TRBV6-4 - -
TGTGCCAGCAGCTTCCTAGCGGGGTTCACGGAGACCCAGTACTTC CASSFLAGFTETQYF TRBJ2-5 TRBV5-6 - TRBD2
TGTGCCAGCAGAGAAAACGCGAACATTCAGTACTTC CASRENANIQYF TRBJ2-4 TRBV7-9 - -
TGTGCCAGCAGCCCGTTGGCCAACGTCCTGACTTTC CASSPLANVLTF TRBJ2-6 TRBV13 - -
TGCAGCGTGGCTGGACAGGGGAGCTCCTACGAGCAGTACTTC CSVAGQGSSYEQYF TRBJ2-7 TRBV29-1 few TRBD1
TGTGCCAGCAGCACTCGACTAGCCTCCTACAATGAGCAGTTCTTC CASSTRLASYNEQFF TRBJ2-1 TRBV11-3 - TRBD2
TGTGCCAGCAGCTTGGGACAGGGAGGCACAGATACGCAGTATTTT CASSLGQGGTDTQYF TRBJ2-3 TRBV5-4 - TRBD1
TGTGCCACCAGCAGAGCCAGGGGCAGCAATCAGCCCCAGCATTTT CATSRARGSNQPQHF TRBJ1-5 TRBV15 - -
TGTGCCAGCAGCGGAAGAGAGACTAGCGAGACCCAGTACTTC CASSGRETSETQYF TRBJ2-5 TRBV6-2/TRBV6-3 - TRBD2
TGTGCCAGCAGCGCCACTAGCGGGAGCTCCCCAGATACGCAGTATTTT CASSATSGSSPDTQYF TRBJ2-3 TRBV9 - TRBD2
TGTGCCAGCAGTGAGTTTCAGGCCGGGACTCCTGGAAACACCATATATTTT CASSEFQAGTPGNTIYF TRBJ1-3 TRBV6-1 - -
TGTGCCAGCAGCCAAGCGACACCTGGAAACACCATATATTTT CASSQATPGNTIYF TRBJ1-3 TRBV3-1/TRBV3-2 - -
TGTGCCAGCAGTTTGTTAGGGGGCGATTCACCCCTCCACTTT CASSLLGGDSPLHF TRBJ1-6 TRBV27 once TRBD1
TGTGCCAGCAGCGTAGGGGGGCCTGAAACGGGAGCTTTCTTT CASSVGGPETGAFF TRBJ1-1 TRBV9 - -
TGCGCCAGCAGCTTGGCTGACAGCTCTGGAAACACCATATATTTT CASSLADSSGNTIYF TRBJ1-3 TRBV5-1 - -
TGTGCCAGCAGCACGGGGGAGACCCAGTACTTC CASSTGETQYF TRBJ2-5 TRBV12-3/TRBV12-4 - -
TGTGCCAGCAGGGCCTCTTACACTGAAGCTTTCTTT CASRASYTEAFF TRBJ1-1 TRBV28 few -
TGTGCCAGCAGCTCCCCAGCGTCGAACACTGAAGCTTTCTTT CASSSPASNTEAFF TRBJ1-1 TRBV4-2 - -
TGCGCCAGCAGCACCGTACTAGCGGGAGCCGGCGGGGAGCTGTTTTTT CASSTVLAGAGGELFF TRBJ2-2 TRBV5-1 - TRBD2
TGTGCCAGCAGCGGACAGGGAATCGGCACTGAAGCTTTCTTT CASSGQGIGTEAFF TRBJ1-1 TRBV9 - TRBD1
TGTGCCAGCAGGCCCCCAGGATCCTACAATGAGCAGTTCTTC CASRPPGSYNEQFF TRBJ2-1 TRBV27 - -
TGTGCCAGCAACGCAGGGGATAGCAATCAGCCCCAGCATTTT CASNAGDSNQPQHF TRBJ1-5 TRBV9 - -
TGTGCCAGCAGCTTCGAGGATGCCGAGCCCCAGCATTTT CASSFEDAEPQHF TRBJ1-5 TRBV5-6 - -
TGTGCCAGCTCAGTGGACACGAACACTGAAGCTTTCTTT CASSVDTNTEAFF TRBJ1-1 TRBV18 - -
TGTGCCAGCAGCCAAGAGACCCCCCTTGCGCGGCGAGGGACAGGGAGGTCCTATGGCTACACCTTC CASSQETPLARRGTGRSYGYTF TRBJ1-2 TRBV3-1/TRBV3-2 - TRBD1
TGTGCCAGCAGCCCCACTAGCGGGAACTACAATGAGCAGTTCTTC CASSPTSGNYNEQFF TRBJ2-1 TRBV3-1/TRBV3-2 - TRBD2
TGTGCCAGCTCACCAAACAGAGATCAGCCCCAGCATTTT CASSPNRDQPQHF TRBJ1-5 TRBV18 - -
TGTGCCAGCAGTGAGACAGCGGGATCCGACTACAATGAGCAGTTCTTC CASSETAGSDYNEQFF TRBJ2-1 TRBV6-1 - TRBD2
TGTGCCAGCAGCTTCGGAGGGACTAGGAATGAGCAGTTCTTC CASSFGGTRNEQFF TRBJ2-1 TRBV11-3 - TRBD2
TGTGCCTCGTCGAGACTAGCGGGAGACGAGCAGTACTTC CASSRLAGDEQYF TRBJ2-7 TRBV19 - TRBD2
TGTGCCAGCAGCTCGTCAGGGGGGTTGGAGGCTTTCTTT CASSSSGGLEAFF TRBJ1-1 TRBV7-2 - TRBD1
TGCAGTGCTACCTATTCCCAAGCTTTCTTT CSATYSQAFF TRBJ1-1 TRBV20-1 - -
TGCAGCGTCGACGACAGCGGGGAGCAGTACTTC CSVDDSGEQYF TRBJ2-7 TRBV29-1 - -
TGTGCCAGCAGCTTAGGGTTGGTACTCTCTGGAAACACCATATATTTT CASSLGLVLSGNTIYF TRBJ1-3 TRBV7-8 - -
TGTGCCAGCAGCCAAAAACTTTCCGGGACAGCTAATGAAAAACTGTTTTTT CASSQKLSGTANEKLFF TRBJ1-4 TRBV3-1/TRBV3-2 - TRBD1
TGTGCCAGCTCACCAGGCAGGGGTTATAATTCACCCCTCCACTTT CASSPGRGYNSPLHF TRBJ1-6 TRBV18 - -
TGTGCCAGCAGTTACCCGGTCTACGAGCAGTACTTC CASSYPVYEQYF TRBJ2-7 TRBV6-2/TRBV6-3 - -
TGTGCCATCAGTGAATGGAAGGGTGTCCGGGACTACGAGCAGTACTTC CAISEWKGVRDYEQYF TRBJ2-7 TRBV10-3 - -
TGTGCCAGCAGCTGGGGGACAGAAAACTATGGCTACACCTTC CASSWGTENYGYTF TRBJ1-2 TRBV5-7 - TRBD1
TGTGCCAGCAGCCGGGTGGGGGGTGTTTTTGTGCAGTTCTTC CASSRVGGVFVQFF TRBJ2-1 TRBV27 once -
TGTGCCAGCAGCTGGCGGACTAGCCGACACAATGAGCAGTTCTTC CASSWRTSRHNEQFF TRBJ2-1 TRBV7-9 few TRBD2
TGCGCCAGCAGCCAAGATATGGGCTTTTCTGGAAACACCATATATTTT CASSQDMGFSGNTIYF TRBJ1-3 TRBV4-1 - -
TGTGCCAGCAGCTATGGCCAGATGAACACTGAAGCTTTCTTT CASSYGQMNTEAFF TRBJ1-1 TRBV7-9 - -
TGTGCCAGCACGGGGCGGCTAGCGGGAGTGCAGTTCTTC CASTGRLAGVQFF TRBJ2-1 TRBV2 - TRBD2
TGTGCCAGCAGCCAAAAGTACAGGTCCGGGGAGCTGTTTTTT CASSQKYRSGELFF TRBJ2-2 TRBV3-1/TRBV3-2 once -
TGTGCCAGCAGCCCCAGACTTAGCAATCAGCCCCAGCATTTT CASSPRLSNQPQHF TRBJ1-5 TRBV27 - -
TGTGCCAGCCTTGACAGGGGGATGGATCAGCCCCAGCATTTT CASLDRGMDQPQHF TRBJ1-5 TRBV28 - TRBD1
TGTGCCAGCAGTTCAGGGCAGCCAAGCACAGATACGCAGTATTTT CASSSGQPSTDTQYF TRBJ2-3 TRBV28 - -
TGTGCCAGCAGCACTGGCGAGCGGAGGGGGCAGTACTTC CASSTGERRGQYF TRBJ2-7 TRBV7-8 - -